This T cell receptor beta chain was sequenced for a study of breast tumors, draining lymph nodes, adjacent tissues. The sample holds many counts of this clonotype. Its antigen is unknown. TCRdb reprocessed the multiplex PCR reads with MiXCR, giving one entry per CDR3 protein. This repertoire shows around 120,000 distinct CDR3 sequences, 15% to 20% found once; its top ten account for roughly 3.6%. Breast cancer patients provided tissue from their axillary draining lymph nodes. The length of the CDR3 is 13 residues. Germline V gene lookup returns CDR1 SGHTS and CDR2 YDEGEE. J was trimmed by 14 bases and V by 4 bases; bases with no gene match: 8. General study findings and limits: Most tumor T cells seemingly derive from lymph node, then expand in tumor. Compared with lymph nodes, tumors were less diverse; compared with nontumor tissue, more.

The sequencing input was axillary lymph node tissue. The clonotype comes from a female donor with breast cancer. Some clones in this sample may be carry-over from other donors' samples. The rearrangement uses TRBV5-8 and TRBJ1-4, with 10 bases fitting TRBD1. The CDR3 is CASSKDRGIGLFF. CDR3 nucleotide sequence: TGTGCCAGCAGCAAGGACAGGGGGATTGGGCTGTTTTTT. Complete variable domain (other parts from reference TRBV5-8 and TRBJ1-4): EAGVTQSPTHLIKTRGQQATLRCSPISGHTSVYWYQQALGLGLQFLLWYDEGEERNRGNFPPRFSGRQFPNYSSELNVNALELEDSALYLCASSKDRGIGLFFGSGTQLSVL.